The TCR beta chain under discussion was sequenced for a study of molecular identifiers for immune sequencing clone quantification. This clonotype has ten or more counts. Trimming removed 0 bases at V and 10 bases at J, with 10 bases between. The CDR3 consists of 12 residues. CDR1 and CDR2 from the germline V gene are SGHAT and FQNNGV. In TCRdb, the PCR reads were re-called with MiXCR into one record per CDR3 protein. Of about 640,000 distinct CDR3 sequences in the sample, 20% were seen once. The genes are TRBV11-2 and TRBJ2-7, with unresolved D. The sequenced material came from naive CD8+ T cells from blood, with Jurkat cell RNA spiked in. Subset given: FACS-sorted CD8+CD4-CCR7+CD45RA+ naive T cells. The sequence derives from a human donor in good health. Some libraries in this study had Jurkat cell RNA spiked in. The CDR3 region is CASSLDWSDQYF. The CDR3 DNA is TGTGCCAGCAGCTTAGACTGGTCCGACCAGTACTTC.